Listed here is a single T cell receptor (beta chain). This receptor's antigen is unknown. The input lacks base qualities; no much larger clone sits a single base away. The data were obtained in a study of blood T cell repertoires in COVID-19 (dated by TCRdb to the early 2020s). Looking at the study overall: Samples from collaborators originated in the United States, Italy and Spain and spanned both the acute and convalescent phases of COVID-19. The prospective study material was composed of cDNA or gDNA derived from T cells, B-cell-depleted T cells, or PBMCs. A de-identified subject ID, COVID-19 status, age in years and sex were almost always included in the sample metadata. Samples were obtained from the ongoing ImmuneRACE study (first 160 participants) and from over 1,000 subjects provided by 6 global collaborators. The repertoires were released in a freely available public database meant as a resource for research on the immune response to SARS-CoV-2. The dataset comprised deeply sampled blood TCRbeta repertoires from subjects exposed to, actively infected with, or recovered from COVID-19. Where available, HLA class I and class II types were taken from metadata supplied by the sample provider and were not determined by assay-based typing.

The collaborating institutions used their own protocols to collect whole blood in K2EDTA tubes. Collaborator samples were shipped for TCRbeta analysis as frozen whole blood, isolated PBMCs, or DNA extracted from either sample type. TCRbeta CDR3 regions were amplified from genomic DNA using the immunoSEQ Assay, a bias-controlled multiplex PCR. The authors processed their data as follows. The number of nucleated cells in each sample was estimated by amplification of reference gene primers within the assay. To quantify the absolute abundance of each unique TCRbeta CDR3 rearrangement, sequence reads were collapsed and filtered. For each sample, productive Simpson clonality was calculated as the square root of Simpson's diversity index across productive rearrangements. What TCRdb holds here is the immuneACCESS table cut down to in-frame rearrangements. Part of the clones is not present; checked against another copy, under half of the missing clones reflect an unresolved V gene, and the others are unexplained. V, J and clone size are taken as reported in that table, and D and trimming were inferred from the DNA itself. This sample holds 100,000 to 150,000 clones; roughly 80% were observed only once. The ten largest clones capture roughly 5% of the sample.

General findings and caveats noted by the study authors: Clinical and demographic metadata were provided uncurated, with the amount varying by source and participant.

CDR1 and CDR2, looked up from the germline V gene, are SGHDT and YYEEEE. Germline trimming amounts to 4 bases on V and 1 base on J, with 9 as the count of junction bases outside the gene matches. Including the terminal cysteine and phenylalanine, the CDR3 comprises 16 residues. Only CDR3 DNA remains: 48 bases, in frame from the first base. This sequence uses TRBV5-6 and TRBJ1-1; 8 of the junction bases match TRBD1. The receptor was derived from a man aged 55 to 70 with acute or convalescent COVID-19. Sequencing was done on a sample of peripheral blood. CDR3 reads: CASSNDRGRWNTEAFF. The sequenced DNA is TGTGCCAGCAGCAACGACAGGGGAAGGTGGAACACTGAAGCTTTCTTT.